The clone carrying this T cell receptor beta chain was seen ten or more times. As yet, its antigen is unknown. This CDR3 has 12 residues. J lost 7 bases, V lost 9 bases, and 8 bases had no gene match. The germline CDR1 and CDR2 sequences are SEHNR and FQNEAQ (reference sequence). With molecular barcodes, quantitative 5'-RACE was used to make the TCR beta libraries. TCRdb ran MiXCR on the 5' RACE reads and lists one entry per CDR3 protein. Among 200,000 to 300,000 distinct CDR3 sequences listed, 8% to 9.5% were seen once. This specimen comes from a study of CD8 T cells in ankylosing spondylitis. Study findings and constraints: Some of the motif variants had earlier been found in reactive arthritis patients' fluid and blood. Ankylosing spondylitis blood seemed to carry a telltale TCR beta motif made of seven or eight highly homologous variants.

The V call is TRBV7-9, the J call TRBJ1-2; 7 bases agree with TRBD1. The sequencing input was blood, either unsorted or a sorted T cell fraction (not recorded which). The receptor was isolated from a male donor with ankylosing spondylitis or in good health (not recorded which). CDR3 sequence reads: CASGLQGFGYTF. The CDR3 DNA reads as TGTGCCAGTGGCTTACAGGGGTTTGGCTACACCTTC.